This T cell receptor beta chain was retrieved from a study of T cells in localized non-small cell lung cancer. In germline, CDR1 is ENHRY, CDR2 SYGVKD. The V gene end was trimmed by 8 bases and the J gene end by 6 bases; junction bases not matched to a gene: 10. The CDR3 has 15 amino acids. Repertoires were generated with immunoSEQ multiplex PCR, while TCRdb's copy carries only in-frame clones and drops some. The profile covers about 24,000 clones, with around 87% appearing a single time and approximately 6% taken by the ten largest. The sample here was PBMCs, taken before any cancer treatment. The source is a man aged 40 to 69 with stage II lung adenocarcinoma. The rearrangement uses TRBV10-3 and TRBJ2-2; 9 positions match TRBD1. CDR3 loop: CAIGGAQGAAGELFF. The CDR3 nucleotides read TGTGCCATCGGGGGAGCACAGGGGGCGGCCGGGGAGCTGTTTTTT.